Below, one T cell receptor (beta chain) is given with its context. Antigen: not known. Germline V gives CDR1 SGHNT, CDR2 YYREEE (reference sequence). The CDR3 spans 14 residues. V lost 1 base to trimming and J lost 2 bases, with 10 bases between them. The sample originates from a study of T cells after yellow fever vaccination. Across the study: Fractions containing few cells were prepared with SMART-Seq v4 Ultra Low Input.

Study conclusions and caveats: The booster response re-showed most primary clones: around 96% CD4, around 87% CD8.

Universal primer sites and UMIs were introduced during 5'RACE template-switching synthesis of TCR cDNA. Each CDR3 protein gets one entry after TCRdb re-called the 5' RACE reads with MiXCR. The sample yields 300,000 to 350,000 distinct CDR3 sequences, 3.5% to 5% seen once. This clonotype originated in a man aged 18 to 30 who received the YFV17D yellow fever vaccine. The sequencing here drew on PBMCs, taken 15 days after the yellow fever booster vaccination. V usage is TRBV5-4 and J usage is TRBJ2-7, with D perhaps TRBD1 (5 bases). In DNA form, the CDR3 reads TGTGCCAGCAGCTTGAGGGGTGTAACCTACGAGCAGTACTTC. As protein: CASSLRGVTYEQYF. The complete variable domain, with remaining parts taken from reference TRBV5-4 and TRBJ2-7, reads ETGVTQSPTHLIKTRGQQVTLRCSSQSGHNTVSWYQQALGQGPQFIFQYYREEENGRGNFPPRFSGLQFPNYSSELNVNALELDDSALYLCASSLRGVTYEQYFGPGTRLTVT.